The next 28 T cell receptor beta chains were all read from a single sample in a study of breast tumors, draining lymph nodes, adjacent tissues. Axillary draining lymph nodes of breast cancer patients supplied the node samples. From the multiplex PCR reads, TCRdb called clonotypes with MiXCR, one entry per CDR3 protein. The table shows around 130,000 distinct CDR3 sequences, with 21% occurring only once. Specimen: axillary lymph node tissue. The receptors shown here come from a female donor with breast cancer. Some clones in this sample may be carry-over from other donors' samples.

Comment on this clonotype: A much larger clonotype is one base distant, so this may be a read error. The chain has TRBV5-4 and TRBJ2-3, with TRBD1 as a possible D gene (5 bases). CDR1 is SGHNT and CDR2 is YYREEE in the germline V gene (reference sequence). The CDR3 is 15 amino acids. V was shortened by 3 bases and J by 6 bases, with 17 bases between the two germline ends. The chain's CDR3 is CASSSEGVGLDTQYF. CDR3 coding DNA: TGTGCCAGCAGCTCGGAAGGGGTGGGCTTGGATACGCAGTATTTT.

This clonotype was counted at least ten times. The rearrangement links TRBV7-9 to TRBJ2-3; 8 bases line up with TRBD1. V was clipped by 5 bases and J by 4 bases; unmatched bases: 11. The germline V gene has CDR1 SEHNR and CDR2 FQNEAQ (reference sequence). This CDR3 is 16 amino acids long. CDR3: CASSTPGGPDSDTQYF. CDR3 DNA: TGTGCCAGCAGCACCCCAGGGGGCCCAGACTCAGATACGCAGTATTTT.

To note about this clonotype: Given a much more abundant clone one base away, this may be a read error. This sequence joins TRBV9 and TRBJ2-6; D may be TRBD1 (5 bases). V was shortened by 4 bases and J by 0 bases, with 17 bases between the two germline ends. Germline-derived CDR1 and CDR2 are SGDLS and YYNGEE. The CDR3 runs to 18 residues. The CDR3: CASSHPPKGYSGANVLTF. The CDR3, as DNA: TGTGCCAGCAGCCACCCCCCTAAGGGGTACTCTGGGGCCAACGTCCTGACTTTC.

This clonotype appeared many times. The V gene is TRBV5-5, the J gene TRBJ2-1; D might be TRBD1 (5 bases). Germline values: CDR1 SGHKS, CDR2 YYEKEE (reference sequence). The V gene lost 7 bases and the J gene lost 0 bases, with 11 bases spanning the gap. The CDR3 contains 14 residues. The CDR3, as DNA: TGTGCCAGCGAAAGTACAGGCTCCTACAATGAGCAGTTCTTC. Translating gives CASESTGSYNEQFF.

This clonotype has ten or more counts. The chain combines TRBV4-2 with TRBJ2-7; D gene uncertain. Germline values: CDR1 LGHNA, CDR2 YNFKEQ. This CDR3 region has 15 residues. V lost 1 base to trimming and J lost 0 bases, with 10 bases between them. The CDR3 loop reads CASSQGRLGSYEQYF. The DNA of the CDR3 is TGTGCCAGCAGCCAAGGTAGACTTGGCTCCTACGAGCAGTACTTC.

This clonotype was observed a handful of times. This chain connects TRBV3-1 to TRBJ2-1, with 9 bases matching TRBD2. CDR3 length: 11 amino acids. Trimming at V came to 8 bases and at J to 9 bases, leaving 2 bases not matched to a gene. The germline V gene encodes CDR1 LGHDT and CDR2 YNNKEL (reference sequence). The CDR3 sequence: CASAGGAEQFF. CDR3 bases: TGTGCCAGCGCGGGGGGGGCTGAGCAGTTCTTC.

This clonotype was seen ten or more times. The rearrangement uses TRBV5-1 and TRBJ1-5; D is unclear. Trimming cost V 3 bases and J 7 bases, with 11 bases left between them. Germline CDR1 SGHRS, CDR2 YFSETQ. The CDR3 covers 13 residues. In DNA, the CDR3 is TGCGCCAGCAGCTCTATTATTGGCCAGCCCCAGCATTTT. Encoded protein: CASSSIIGQPQHF.

This clonotype was counted between two and nine times. Written as DNA, the CDR3 is TGTGCCAGCAGTTTCGCCCCCCCGGGACTAGCGGGAGGGCCCTTTGGCACAGATACGCAGTATTTT. This encodes CASSFAPPGLAGGPFGTDTQYF. The chain carries TRBV28 and TRBJ2-3; 16 bases are a match to TRBD2. CDR3 length equals 22 residues. V lost 3 bases and J lost 1; bases outside the gene matches: 16. From germline, CDR1 is MDHEN and CDR2 SYDVKM. Variable domain in full (rest from reference TRBV28 and TRBJ2-3): DVKVTQSSRYLVKRTGEKVFLECVQDMDHENMFWYRQDPGLGLRLIYFSYDVKMKEKGDIPEGYSVSREKKERFSLILESASTNQTSMYLCASSFAPPGLAGGPFGTDTQYFGPGTRLTVL.

This clonotype has more than one count but fewer than ten. Given a much more abundant clone one base away, this may be a read error. The V gene is TRBV5-1, the J gene TRBJ1-6; 7 positions match TRBD1. Germline V gives CDR1 SGHRS, CDR2 YFSETQ. The CDR3 is 14 residues long. Trimming cost V 4 bases and J 10 bases; bases outside gene matches: 8. CDR3 residues: CASSLNRGRSPLHF. In nucleotides, the CDR3 is TGCGCCAGCAGCCTGAACAGGGGAAGATCACCCCTCCACTTT.

This clonotype was observed a handful of times. The conserved phenylalanine or tryptophan normally closing the CDR3 is absent here, so this likely arose from a read error. The rearrangement uses TRBV5-1 and TRBJ2-7; the D gene is possibly TRBD1 (5 bases). The CDR3 runs to 13 residues. Trimming cost V 4 bases and J 1 base, with 9 bases left between them. The germline V gene encodes CDR1 SGHRS and CDR2 YFSETQ. CDR3 coding DNA: TGCGCCAGCAGCCTGACAGAGTCCTACGAGCAGTACCTC. As protein: CASSLTESYEQYL.

This clonotype was seen a few times. This chain joins TRBV5-5 and TRBJ2-5, with a tentative D call TRBD2 (6 bases). Trimming took off 4 bases at V and 4 bases at J, with 17 bases between the two ends. The CDR3 consists of 15 residues. Germline CDR1 reads SGHKS; CDR2 reads YYEKEE (reference sequence). CDR3 protein: CASSLSGIVRETQYF. The DNA for the CDR3 is TGTGCCAGCAGCCTTAGCGGAATAGTTAGAGAGACCCAGTACTTC.

This clonotype was found many times. The chain has TRBV20-1 and TRBJ2-1; TRBD2 aligns across 7 bases. This CDR3 contains 16 residues. J was trimmed by 0 bases and V by 2 bases; bases with no gene match: 7. Per the germline V gene, CDR1 is DFQATT and CDR2 is SNEGSKA (reference sequence). The CDR3 region is CSARWGGRNSYNEQFF. CDR3 bases: TGCAGTGCTAGATGGGGCGGGAGAAACTCCTACAATGAGCAGTTCTTC.

This clonotype was detected ten times or more. The chain is built from TRBV30 and TRBJ2-1; D is unclear. The length of the CDR3 is 13 residues. The V gene's germline CDR1 is GTSNPN and CDR2 SVGIG (reference sequence). Trimming removed 0 bases at V and 7 bases at J, with 10 bases between. The chain's CDR3 is CAWSVVRTNEQFF. The CDR3, as DNA: TGTGCCTGGAGTGTAGTCCGAACTAATGAGCAGTTCTTC.

The chain combines TRBV18 with TRBJ1-2, with D uncertain. Germline CDR1 is KGHSH and CDR2 is LQKENI. Trimming cost V 2 bases and J 4 bases, with 8 bases left between them. The CDR3 totals 13 residues. The CDR3 here is CASSPESSYGYTF. The CDR3 DNA reads TGTGCCAGCTCACCAGAGTCCAGCTATGGCTACACCTTC.

This clonotype came up many times. V is TRBV14 and J is TRBJ2-7; D is uncertain. CDR3 length: 13 amino acids. V was pared by 2 bases and J by 2 bases, with 7 bases between. Germline CDR1 is SGHDN and CDR2 is FVKESK. CDR3 coding DNA: TGTGCCAGCAGCCAATCCAGCACCTACGAGCAGTACTTC. The encoded protein is CASSQSSTYEQYF.

At least ten counts were recorded for this clonotype. The chain carries TRBV2 and TRBJ2-2; TRBD1 agrees at 7 bases. V dropped 9 bases and J dropped 0; count of bases not matched to a gene: 10. In germline, CDR1 is SNHLY, CDR2 FYNNEI. The CDR3 totals 16 residues. For the CDR3, the DNA is TGTGCCAGTAACAAACAGGGGTTGTCGAACACCGGGGAGCTGTTTTTT. Protein sequence: CASNKQGLSNTGELFF.

This clonotype was counted a few times. This chain uses TRBV19 with TRBJ1-5, with 8 bases fitting TRBD1. V gave up 5 bases and J gave up 2 bases; unmatched junction bases: 8. Germline assignment: CDR1 LNHDA and CDR2 SQIVND (reference sequence). The CDR3 length is 16 residues. In DNA, the CDR3 is TGTGCCAGTAGTGGGACAGGCCCAATTGGCAATCAGCCCCAGCATTTT. It encodes CASSGTGPIGNQPQHF.

A remark on this clonotype: The CDR3 does not end in the conserved phenylalanine or tryptophan, so this is likely a read error. This rearrangement joins TRBV7-9 to TRBJ2-7, with D maybe TRBD2 (5 bases). Germline CDR1 SEHNR, CDR2 FQNEAQ (reference sequence). The V and J ends lost 5 bases and 3 bases respectively, with 17 bases between them. The CDR3 contains 15 residues. CDR3 in amino acids: CASSEGGGYRYEQYL. CDR3 bases: TGTGCCAGCAGCGAAGGTGGCGGGTATCGCTACGAGCAGTACCTC.

This clonotype came up many times. One junction end does not reproduce the germline sequence, and a read error may be involved. The gene calls are TRBV9 and TRBJ2-1; D is perhaps TRBD1 (5 bases). CDR1 is SGDLS and CDR2 is YYNGEE in the germline V gene. CDR3 size: 13 residues. Here the CDR3 DNA reads TGTGCCAGCAACGTAGGGGAAGGGAATGAGCAGTTCTTC. Its protein is CASNVGEGNEQFF.

This clonotype was detected ten times or more. V is TRBV20-1 and J is TRBJ2-3; TRBD2 matches at 13 bases. The length of the CDR3 is 14 residues. Per the germline V gene, CDR1 is DFQATT and CDR2 is SNEGSKA (reference sequence). V gave up 8 bases and J gave up 5 bases; unmatched junction bases: 7. CDR3 sequence (DNA): TGCAGTCCAGGACTAGCGGGAGAAGTAGATACGCAGTATTTT. This codes for CSPGLAGEVDTQYF.

In regard to this clonotype: A much larger clone differs from this one at a single base, so this may be a read error. CDR3 sequence reads: CAWSGEVHTYF. In DNA form, the CDR3 reads TGTGCCTGGAGTGGGGAAGTTCACACATATTTT. The gene calls are TRBV30 and TRBJ1-3; unclear D gene. Per germline, CDR1 GTSNPN and CDR2 SVGIG (reference sequence). The V end was cut by 1 base, the J end by 15 bases, with 13 bases between. This CDR3 has 11 residues.

In this sample, this clonotype turned up many times. The chain recombines TRBV3-1 with TRBJ2-3; D gene unclear. V was clipped by 3 bases and J by 14 bases, with 12 bases between them. Looked up from germline, CDR1 is LGHDT and CDR2 is YNNKEL (reference sequence). This CDR3 region has 11 residues. CDR3 nucleotide sequence: TGTGCCAGCAGCCAGATTCCAGTCTGGTATTTT. It translates to CASSQIPVWYF.

On this clonotype itself: This may arise from a read error, as a much more abundant clone is one base away. The chain uses TRBV5-1 and TRBJ2-1, with 7 bases identical to TRBD2. Trimming cost V 4 bases and J 3 bases; bases outside gene matches: 13. The CDR3 has 17 amino acids. The V gene's germline CDR1 is SGHRS and CDR2 YFSETQ. The CDR3 nucleotides read TGCGCCAGCAGCGTACGCGGGGGTGCGAGTTACTACAATGAGCAGTTCTTC. Its translation is CASSVRGGASYYNEQFF.

As to this clonotype: A much larger clone is a single base away; this may be a read error. The chain employs TRBV6-6 and TRBJ2-1; 8 positions match TRBD2. This CDR3 has 15 amino acids. Germline CDR1 MNHNY, CDR2 SVGAGI (reference sequence). The CDR3: CASMPGGGSYNEQLF. Here the CDR3 DNA reads TGTGCCAGCATGCCCGGGGGGGGCTCCTACAATGAGCAGCTCTTC.

This clonotype was counted at least ten times. This chain connects TRBV5-6 to TRBJ1-4; TRBD1 might be the D (5 bases). Looked up from germline, CDR1 is SGHDT and CDR2 is YYEEEE. V gave up 0 bases and J gave up 8 bases, with 11 bases separating them. The CDR3 is 14 residues long. The CDR3 bases are TGTGCCAGCAGCTTGGGGGCAGGGTTGGAAAAACTGTTTTTT. Its translation is CASSLGAGLEKLFF.

V and J are TRBV20-1 and TRBJ2-7; the match to TRBD2 covers 8 bases. The better agreement between TRBJ2-1 and the DNA end casts doubt on the J call. The CDR3 totals 13 residues. Germline CDR1 reads DFQATT; CDR2 reads SNEGSKA (reference sequence). CDR3 sequence: CSASGRAYNEQFF. CDR3 nucleotides: TGCAGTGCTAGCGGGAGGGCCTACAATGAGCAGTTCTTC.

This clonotype was counted at least ten times. The gene calls are TRBV20-1 and TRBJ2-7, with 7 bases matching TRBD1. The CDR3 is 14 amino acids. Trimming at V came to 4 bases and at J to 3 bases, leaving 9 bases not matched to a gene. Germline assignment: CDR1 DFQATT and CDR2 SNEGSKA (reference sequence). This chain's CDR3 is CSATPGQKIYEQYF. In DNA form, the CDR3 reads TGCAGTGCTACTCCGGGACAGAAGATCTACGAGCAGTACTTC.

The gene calls are TRBV10-3 and TRBJ2-5, with a weak D call TRBD2 (6 bases). The CDR3 length is 16 residues. In germline, CDR1 is ENHRY, CDR2 SYGVKD. V was clipped by 0 bases and J by 4 bases, with 15 bases between them. The CDR3 region has the DNA TGTGCCATCAGTGAGTCTAAGGGCCGGGGGTCAGAGACCCAGTACTTC. It encodes CAISESKGRGSETQYF.